This is a list of T cell receptor beta chains from one sample in a study of post-analysis software for immune sequencing data. MiXCR was run by TCRdb on the PCR reads, yielding one entry per CDR3 protein. The table records approximately 570,000 distinct CDR3 sequences, roughly 46% of them present only once. The sample was blood. The receptors come from a girl between 5 and 17 years old with multiple sclerosis. CDR3s include the opening cysteine and the closing phenylalanine or tryptophan. A D gene is named only where the DNA matches it firmly. The size entry is marked missing in some rows and otherwise reads once, few, many or a size class.

V gene	J gene	clone size	D gene	CDR3 protein	CDR3 DNA
TRBV7-2	TRBJ1-2	-	TRBD1	CASSSYRGVTSNYGYTF	TGTGCCAGCAGCTCGTACAGGGGCGTTACATCTAACTATGGCTACACCTTC
TRBV6-5	TRBJ2-7	few	-	CASSETETYEQYF	TGTGCCAGCAGCGAGACTGAGACCTACGAGCAGTACTTC
TRBV5-6	TRBJ2-3	few	-	CASSRLGERITDTQYF	TGTGCCAGCAGCAGGTTGGGGGAGAGGATCACAGATACGCAGTATTTT
TRBV6-2/TRBV6-3	TRBJ2-4	once	-	CASSYSTAKNIQYF	TGTGCCAGCAGTTACTCCACAGCCAAAAACATTCAGTACTTC
TRBV6-5	TRBJ1-4	few	-	CASSYSVQGEKLFF	TGTGCCAGCAGTTACTCGGTCCAAGGTGAAAAACTGTTTTTT
TRBV5-5	TRBJ2-7	-	TRBD1	CASSLVGQFTRQYF	TGTGCCAGCAGCTTGGTGGGACAGTTTACGAGGCAGTACTTC
TRBV12-3/TRBV12-4	TRBJ1-4	-	-	CASSLSRPNEKLFF	TGTGCCAGCAGTTTATCCAGGCCTAATGAAAAACTGTTTTTT
TRBV12-3/TRBV12-4	TRBJ2-1	-	TRBD2	CASSFGGRENNEQFF	TGTGCCAGCAGTTTCGGCGGGAGGGAAAACAATGAGCAGTTCTTC
TRBV10-3	TRBJ2-5	few	-	CAHSAGEETQYF	TGTGCCCACTCGGCAGGGGAAGAGACCCAGTACTTC
TRBV5-1	TRBJ2-6	few	-	CASSLDKAAGANVLTF	TGCGCCAGCAGCTTGGATAAGGCCGCTGGGGCCAACGTCCTGACTTTC
TRBV7-9	TRBJ2-3	few	TRBD2	CASSSRATSGTDTQYF	TGTGCCAGCAGCAGTAGAGCGACTAGCGGCACAGATACGCAGTATTTT
TRBV7-9	TRBJ2-7	few	-	CASSLELYEQYF	TGTGCCAGCAGCTTAGAGCTCTACGAGCAGTACTTC
TRBV6-5	TRBJ1-2	few	-	CASKEGFSYGYTF	TGTGCCAGCAAGGAAGGTTTCAGCTATGGCTACACCTTC
TRBV5-1	TRBJ2-1	-	TRBD1	CASSVMTGNSYNEQFF	TGCGCCAGCAGCGTCATGACAGGGAACAGCTACAATGAGCAGTTCTTC
TRBV7-9	TRBJ2-5	-	-	CASSRISSSAEYF	TGTGCCAGCAGCCGGATTTCGTCTAGCGCAGAGTACTTC
TRBV5-6	TRBJ1-4	-	-	CASSLSQGNEKLFF	TGTGCCAGCAGCTTGTCCCAGGGAAATGAAAAACTGTTTTTT
TRBV24-1	TRBJ2-3	few	-	CATSDSSADTQYF	TGTGCCACCAGTGATTCCTCAGCGGATACGCAGTATTTT
TRBV12-3/TRBV12-4	TRBJ2-5	-	-	CASSFRGMGTQYF	TGTGCCAGCAGTTTCCGCGGGATGGGGACCCAGTACTTC
TRBV28	TRBJ1-2	-	-	CASSTNSPGGTPSYGYTF	TGTGCCAGCAGCACCAACTCCCCCGGAGGTACGCCGAGCTATGGCTACACCTTC
TRBV29-1	TRBJ2-2	-	TRBD2	CSVGRAGESRAGELFF	TGCAGCGTTGGACGAGCGGGAGAAAGTAGAGCCGGGGAGCTGTTTTTT
TRBV28	TRBJ2-1	-	TRBD1	CASSPRDRGEQFF	TGTGCCAGCAGTCCCCGGGACAGGGGTGAGCAGTTCTTC
TRBV29-1	TRBJ1-1	-	-	CSVADGLNTEAFF	TGCAGCGTTGCGGATGGCCTAAACACTGAAGCTTTCTTT
TRBV6-5	TRBJ2-3	-	-	CASSYSDGIQGLLLDTQYF	TGTGCCAGCAGTTACTCGGACGGGATACAGGGACTCCTCCTCGATACGCAGTATTTT
TRBV24-1	TRBJ2-5	-	TRBD2	CATSDRIPAGGQETQYF	TGTGCCACCAGTGATAGGATTCCAGCGGGGGGCCAAGAGACCCAGTACTTC
TRBV6-5	TRBJ1-4	once	-	CASSYQGVSYEKLFF	TGTGCCAGCAGTTATCAAGGGGTCTCTTATGAAAAACTGTTTTTT
TRBV20-1	TRBJ1-1	-	-	CSALRNTEAFF	TGCAGTGCCCTAAGGAACACTGAAGCTTTCTTT
TRBV7-2	TRBJ1-1	-	-	CASSLEGQIKNTEAFF	TGTGCCAGCAGCTTAGAAGGACAGATTAAGAACACTGAAGCTTTCTTT
TRBV5-1	TRBJ1-2	-	-	CASSWGIEANYGYTF	TGCGCCAGCAGCTGGGGGATCGAAGCTAACTATGGCTACACCTTC
TRBV14	TRBJ2-1	-	TRBD2	CASSPGGRWSEQFF	TGTGCCAGCAGCCCGGGGGGGAGGTGGAGTGAGCAGTTCTTC
TRBV12-3/TRBV12-4	TRBJ2-7	few	-	CASRFGTQPPYEQYF	TGTGCCAGCAGATTCGGGACACAGCCTCCGTACGAGCAGTACTTC
TRBV15	TRBJ2-5	-	TRBD1	CATSSGRDRVQETQYF	TGTGCCACCAGCAGTGGTAGGGACAGGGTCCAAGAGACCCAGTACTTC
TRBV27	TRBJ2-5	-	-	CASSFNRVSYNEQYF	TGTGCCAGCAGTTTCAACAGGGTTTCCTACAATGAGCAGTACTTC